This TCR beta chain came from a study of blood T cell repertoires in COVID-19. This clone was seen a single time. Germline V gene sequence: CDR1 MDHEN, CDR2 SYDVKM. This CDR3 spans 13 amino acids. V dropped 1 base and J dropped 4 bases, with 5 bases sitting between them. Here immunoSEQ multiplex PCR was the method, and the copy in TCRdb shows in-frame clones only, minus some. This sample carries tens of thousands of clones, 80% to 90% of them seen once, and the ten largest clones take about 12%. The source of this sequence is a human donor in a cohort sampled during active COVID-19. The source material was peripheral blood. This sequence joins TRBV28 and TRBJ1-5, with no clear D. The CDR3 reads CASSLFINQPQHF. In DNA, the CDR3 is TGTGCCAGCAGTTTATTCATTAATCAGCCCCAGCATTTT.